A selection of T cell receptor beta chains follows, all from one sample in a study of monozygotic twins with inflammatory bowel disease. TCRdb re-called the 5' RACE reads; every CDR3 protein appears as one record, without DNA. The listing records around 40,000 distinct CDR3 sequences. The sequencing sample was made of blood. The origin of the receptors is a human donor with ulcerative colitis or Crohn's disease, or a healthy co-twin of an affected twin (not recorded which). The CDR3 runs from the conserved cysteine through the conserved F or W.

j_call	v_call	cdr3_aa
TRBJ2-1	TRBV29-1	CSVLSSGGDNEQFF
TRBJ2-5	TRBV9	CASSLEGQGETQYF
TRBJ2-5	TRBV9	CASRPAGGQETQYF
TRBJ2-5	TRBV15	CATSRDPSQETQYF
TRBJ2-7	TRBV7-2	CASSLWLTEQYF
TRBJ2-3	TRBV28	CASSFRTSGGTDTQYF
TRBJ2-1	TRBV20-1	CSASGPGQGSIMSSYNEQFF
TRBJ2-3	TRBV7-9	CASSLVRGRTQYF
TRBJ2-1	TRBV29-1	CSAFTSGIFNEQFF
TRBJ2-5	TRBV7-7	CASSLDRGSRTQYF
TRBJ1-2	TRBV5-5	CASSFGTPGYGYTF
TRBJ2-6	TRBV6-2/TRBV6-3	CASSLGLAGPGANVLTF
TRBJ1-5	TRBV20-1	CSANRGVGGGNQPQHF
TRBJ1-5	TRBV28	CASNPPTTGDQPQHF
TRBJ2-7	TRBV15	CATSRGGGDFYEQYF
TRBJ2-7	TRBV20-1	CSARMLEDYEQYF
TRBJ2-6	TRBV18	CASSPGQSGANVLTF
TRBJ2-7	TRBV30	CAWENRGDSKQYF
TRBJ1-5	TRBV30	CAWRTGSNQPQHF
TRBJ1-3	TRBV3-1	CASSQDAVSGNTIYF
TRBJ2-7	TRBV7-6	CASSLDPGAYEQYF
TRBJ1-6	TRBV5-5	CASSRDSGRLGSPLHF